This T cell receptor (beta chain) is from a study of blood T cells in healthy people across ages. V was clipped by 6 bases and J by 5 bases, with 13 bases between them. CDR3 length: 13 amino acids. Germline lookup yields CDR1 MNHNY and CDR2 SVGAGI (reference sequence). Combining a sample-barcoded 5' primer with a J-beta primer mix, a second PCR ran for about 6 to 12 cycles. TCRdb analysed the 5' RACE reads with MiXCR anew, one entry per CDR3 protein. This sample has around 800,000 distinct CDR3 sequences, with 35% to 60% found just once. The sequence was collected from an older man in good health. The chain carries TRBV6-6 and TRBJ1-2, with no clear D. Sequenced: blood. The CDR3 DNA reads TGTGCCAGCAGGCATCAGGTGGATTATGGCTACACCTTC. Translating gives CASRHQVDYGYTF.